This T cell receptor beta chain was captured by sequencing in a study of PD-1 blockade in classical Hodgkin lymphoma. Overall study: Treatment was intravenous nivolumab, 3 mg/kg every 2 weeks, until progression. Study results and caveats: With CD4+ cells, TCR diversity rose significantly by C4D1, but not with CD8+ cells.

Concerning this clone: The antigen is not known.

As for time point: cycle 4 day 1 (C4D1), after less than seven weeks of nivolumab. Brentuximab vedotin exposure varied among the patients, all of whom had relapsed after autologous stem cell transplantation. Clones were read by immunoSEQ multiplex PCR, and TCRdb kept only the in-frame ones, dropping some. There are 96,000 or so clones in the sample; 93% occur only once, and 2% lies in the top ten. The CDR3 is 15 residues long. The V end was cut by 0 bases, the J end by 9 bases, with 17 bases between. Germline CDR1 and CDR2: MNHEY and SVGAGI. This TCR came from a human donor with classical Hodgkin lymphoma. The sample here was peripheral blood mononuclear cells (PBMCs), taken before the fourth cycle of nivolumab. This chain links TRBV6-5 with TRBJ1-1; no clear D gene. CDR3 bases: TGTGCCAGCAGTTACTCTTCTCGGGCGGCGAAGAAAGCTTTCTTT. It specifies CASSYSSRAAKKAFF.